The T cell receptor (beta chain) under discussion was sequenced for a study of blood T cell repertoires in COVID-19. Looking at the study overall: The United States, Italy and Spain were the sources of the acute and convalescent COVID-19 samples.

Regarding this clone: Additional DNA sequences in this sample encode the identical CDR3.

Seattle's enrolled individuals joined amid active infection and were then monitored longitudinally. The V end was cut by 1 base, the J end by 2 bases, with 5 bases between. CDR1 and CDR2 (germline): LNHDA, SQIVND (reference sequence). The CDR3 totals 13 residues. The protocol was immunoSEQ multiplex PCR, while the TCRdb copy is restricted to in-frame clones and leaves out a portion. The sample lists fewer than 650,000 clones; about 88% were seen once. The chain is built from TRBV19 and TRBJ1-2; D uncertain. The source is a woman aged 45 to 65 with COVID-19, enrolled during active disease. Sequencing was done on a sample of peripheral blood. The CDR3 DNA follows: TGTGCCAGTAGTATAGGAGGGAACTATGGCTACACCTTC. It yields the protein CASSIGGNYGYTF.